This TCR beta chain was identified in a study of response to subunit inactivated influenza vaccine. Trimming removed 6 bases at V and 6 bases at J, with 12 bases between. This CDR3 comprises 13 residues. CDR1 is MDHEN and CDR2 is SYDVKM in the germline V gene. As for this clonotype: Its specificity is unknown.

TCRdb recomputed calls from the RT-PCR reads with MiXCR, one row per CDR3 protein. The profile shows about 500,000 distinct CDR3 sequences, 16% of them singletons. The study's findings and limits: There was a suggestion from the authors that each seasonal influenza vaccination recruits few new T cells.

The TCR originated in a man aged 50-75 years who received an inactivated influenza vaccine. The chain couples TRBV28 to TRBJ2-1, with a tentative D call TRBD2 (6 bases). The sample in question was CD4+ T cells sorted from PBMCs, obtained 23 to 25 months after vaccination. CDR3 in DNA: TGTGCCAGCAGACTAGGGACTCCCAATGAGCAGTTCTTC. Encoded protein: CASRLGTPNEQFF.